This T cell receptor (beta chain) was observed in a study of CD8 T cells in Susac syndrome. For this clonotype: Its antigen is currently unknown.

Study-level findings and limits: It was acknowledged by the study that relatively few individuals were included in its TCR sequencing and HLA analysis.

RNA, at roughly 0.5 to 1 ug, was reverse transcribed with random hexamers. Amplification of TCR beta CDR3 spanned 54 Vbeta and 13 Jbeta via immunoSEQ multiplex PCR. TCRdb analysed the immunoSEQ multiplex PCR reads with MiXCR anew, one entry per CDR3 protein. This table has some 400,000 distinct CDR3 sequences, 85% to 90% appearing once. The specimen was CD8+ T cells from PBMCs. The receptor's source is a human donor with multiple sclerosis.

The CDR3 bases are TGTGCCAGCCAAACCACCGCGCCTTACAATGAGCAGTTCTTC. Translated, it gives CASQTTAPYNEQFF. The chain combines TRBV12-3 or TRBV12-4 with TRBJ2-1; no definite D call. V was clipped by 8 bases and J by 4 bases, with 15 bases between them. This CDR3 has 14 amino acids.